This is a list of T cell receptor beta chains from one sample in a study of cytomegalovirus exposure and HLA in healthy donors. Profiling relied on immunoSEQ multiplex PCR, and the TCRdb table lists in-frame clones only, not all of them. This sample has about 180,000 clones, with roughly 86% found just once. The sequenced sample was PBMCs. The receptors were sampled from a man between 18 and 35 years old in good health and CMV-seropositive. CDR3s include the opening cysteine and the closing phenylalanine or tryptophan. The D gene is left open where the match is weak. The size of a clone is reported for some rows only, either as once, few or many, or as a class for expanded clones.

j_call clone_size v_call cdr3_length d_call cdr3_aa cdr3_nt
TRBJ2-7 - TRBV19 14 TRBD2 CASSLGGSAYEQYF TGTGCCAGTAGTTTAGGCGGGAGTGCCTACGAGCAGTACTTC
TRBJ1-5 - TRBV19 16 TRBD1 CASSIGTGTIVQPQHF TGTGCCAGTAGTATTGGGACAGGGACGATCGTTCAGCCCCAGCATTTT
TRBJ2-7 - TRBV7-2 16 TRBD2 CASSLGGSGLSYEQYF TGTGCCAGCAGCTTAGGTGGTAGCGGGCTTTCCTACGAGCAGTACTTC
TRBJ2-7 few TRBV9 14 - CASNSGGSFYEQYF TGTGCCAGCAACTCCGGCGGGTCCTTCTACGAGCAGTACTTC
TRBJ2-7 - TRBV6-6 13 - CASSSPGYYEQYF TGTGCCAGCAGTTCCCCAGGCTACTACGAGCAGTACTTC
TRBJ2-6 - TRBV2 17 TRBD1 CASRPGTGRSGANVLTF TGTGCCAGCAGACCCGGGACAGGGCGCTCTGGGGCCAACGTCCTGACTTTC
TRBJ2-5 - TRBV5-6 14 - CASSLRVPGETQYF TGTGCCAGCAGCTTGCGGGTCCCGGGAGAGACCCAGTACTTC
TRBJ2-1 once TRBV7-2 15 TRBD2 CASSRGGAGAREQFF TGTGCCAGCAGCAGAGGAGGAGCGGGAGCTCGTGAGCAGTTCTTC
TRBJ2-1 - TRBV11-2 14 - CASASRHRVNEQFF TGTGCCAGCGCCTCACGCCACAGGGTCAATGAGCAGTTCTTC
TRBJ2-7 - TRBV7-9 14 TRBD2 CASTSGLAVYEQYF TGTGCCAGCACCTCTGGACTAGCGGTCTACGAGCAGTACTTC
TRBJ1-3 - TRBV13 13 - CASSMEAGNTIYF TGTGCCAGCAGCATGGAAGCGGGAAACACCATATATTTT
TRBJ2-7 few TRBV28 13 - CASSIQVTYEQYF TGTGCCAGCAGTATACAGGTAACCTACGAGCAGTACTTC
TRBJ1-1 - TRBV6-6 15 TRBD1 CASRAGGTTNTEAFF TGTGCCAGCAGAGCAGGGGGCACTACGAACACTGAAGCTTTCTTT
TRBJ2-1 - TRBV2 16 TRBD2 CASSQEAGGLLNEQFF TGTGCCAGCAGCCAGGAGGCGGGAGGGTTACTGAATGAGCAGTTCTTC
TRBJ1-2 - TRBV5-4 13 - CASSLDTNYGYTF TGTGCCAGCAGCTTGGACACCAACTATGGCTACACCTTC
TRBJ1-3 - TRBV7-2 15 - CASSPGSGDGNTIYF TGTGCCAGCAGCCCCGGGTCGGGGGACGGAAACACCATATATTTT
TRBJ1-2 - TRBV4-1 17 - CASSQDIIGLRISGYTF TGCGCCAGCAGCCAAGACATCATCGGACTCCGGATCAGCGGCTACACCTTC
TRBJ2-2 - TRBV6-4 14 - CASKEGGDTGELFF TGTGCCAGCAAGGAGGGAGGAGATACCGGGGAGCTGTTTTTT
TRBJ2-1 once TRBV6-1 12 - CASSALTGEQFF TGTGCCAGCAGTGCCCTGACAGGAGAGCAGTTCTTC
TRBJ1-4 - TRBV6-1 19 - CASSEKGLARFATNEKLFF TGTGCCAGCAGTGAAAAGGGGCTGGCGCGTTTCGCAACTAATGAAAAACTGTTTTTT
TRBJ2-7 - TRBV4-2 13 - CASSQDQKLAQYF TGTGCCAGCAGCCAAGATCAAAAGCTCGCGCAGTACTTC
TRBJ2-5 - TRBV5-1 13 TRBD1 CASSFGTAETQYF TGCGCCAGCAGCTTCGGGACAGCAGAGACCCAGTACTTC
TRBJ2-1 - TRBV28 13 TRBD2 CASSLGLAGRRFF TGTGCCAGCAGTTTAGGTTTAGCGGGACGGCGGTTCTTC
TRBJ2-5 - TRBV13 15 TRBD2 CASSSRLAGKETQYF TGTGCCAGCAGCTCTCGACTAGCGGGGAAGGAGACCCAGTACTTC
TRBJ2-5 - TRBV15 16 TRBD2 CATSRDPSGGQETQYF TGTGCCACCAGCAGAGATCCTAGCGGGGGTCAAGAGACCCAGTACTTC
TRBJ2-7 - TRBV7-6 13 - CASSWTDAYEQYF TGTGCCAGCAGTTGGACAGACGCCTACGAGCAGTACTTC
TRBJ2-5 - TRBV7-7 13 - CASSRLRGETQYF TGTGCTAGCAGCCGGCTAAGGGGGGAGACCCAGTACTTC
TRBJ2-7 - TRBV19 15 - CASSPPGSGTSEQYF TGTGCCAGTAGTCCTCCAGGGAGCGGGACATCCGAGCAGTACTTC